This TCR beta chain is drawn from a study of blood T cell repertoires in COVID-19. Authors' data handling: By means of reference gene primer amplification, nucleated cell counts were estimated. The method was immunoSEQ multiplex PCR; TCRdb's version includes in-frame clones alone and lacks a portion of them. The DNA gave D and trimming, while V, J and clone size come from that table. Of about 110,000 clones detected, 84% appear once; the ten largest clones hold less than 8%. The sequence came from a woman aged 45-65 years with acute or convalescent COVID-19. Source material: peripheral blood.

CDR3 in amino acids: CASRPGGGNTIYF. The CDR3 nucleotides are TGTGCCAGTAGGCCAGGAGGTGGAAACACCATATATTTT. The chain carries TRBV19 and TRBJ1-3; D gene uncertain. The ends were cut back, 6 bases at V and 3 bases at J, with 9 bases in the middle. This CDR3 spans 13 amino acids. Per germline, CDR1 LNHDA and CDR2 SQIVND (reference sequence).